This entry describes one T cell receptor (beta chain). Libraries were prepared by immunoSEQ multiplex PCR; TCRdb keeps only in-frame clonotypes and omits some of them. The repertoire holds 20,000 to 30,000 clones, more than 80% seen once, with around 9.5% in the top ten. This CDR3 has 13 amino acids. Looked up from germline, CDR1 is MNHNS and CDR2 is SASEGT. V lost 7 bases to trimming and J lost 4 bases, with 13 bases between them. This sample stems from a study of preoperative IRX-2 immunotherapy in early breast cancer. Documented treatment: preoperative locoregional IRX-2 cytokine immunotherapy. J is TRBJ1-1 and V is TRBV6-1; D is perhaps TRBD1 (5 bases). Material: tumor tissue, obtained after IRX-2 immunotherapy. The TCR sequence derives from a human donor with breast cancer. Here the CDR3 reads CASTPGGTTEAFF. CDR3 bases: TGTGCCAGCACCCCTGGGGGTACCACTGAAGCTTTCTTT.